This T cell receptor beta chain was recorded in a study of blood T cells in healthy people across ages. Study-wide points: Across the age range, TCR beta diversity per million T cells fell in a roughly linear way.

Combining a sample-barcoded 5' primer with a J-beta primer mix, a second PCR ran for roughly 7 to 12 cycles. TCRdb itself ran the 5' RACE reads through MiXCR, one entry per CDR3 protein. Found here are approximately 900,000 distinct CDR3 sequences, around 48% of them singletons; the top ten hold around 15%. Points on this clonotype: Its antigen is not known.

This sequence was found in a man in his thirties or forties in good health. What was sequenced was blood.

CDR3 region: CASSFTLGQGYEQYF. In DNA, the CDR3 is TGTGCCAGCAGTTTCACGCTAGGACAGGGGTACGAGCAGTACTTC. V gene TRBV28 combines with J gene TRBJ2-7; 9 positions match TRBD1. Trimming took 3 bases from V and 4 from J; bases not matched to a gene: 7. CDR3 length equals 15 residues. Germline V gene lookup returns CDR1 MDHEN and CDR2 SYDVKM.